This TCR beta chain stems from a study of spatial heterogeneity in lung cancer. Study-wide context: Sequences of the beta chain were consistently detected in greater numbers than alpha-chain sequences. Across the raw uncorrected reads, a unique TCR and UMI combination was observed, on average, more than ten times. General study findings and limits: Ubiquitous expanded tumor TCRs showed up in blood more at resection than follow-up.

The V gene lost 8 bases and the J gene lost 3 bases, with 10 bases spanning the gap. There are 12 residues in the CDR3. Germline CDR1 is LNHNV and CDR2 is YYDKDF (reference sequence). Time point denoted: sample taken at primary tumor resection. No cell sorting; template was whole RNA from tumor, lung tissue or PBMC. The donor population consisted of some 72 patients with untreated, early-stage non-small cell lung cancer. TCRdb re-analysed the 5' RACE reads in MiXCR, keeping a single row per CDR3 protein. This sample has about 85,000 distinct CDR3 sequences, with about 20% found just once. On this clonotype itself: Its antigen remains unknown.

The source of this sequence is a male donor with early-stage non-small cell lung cancer. V is TRBV15 and J is TRBJ1-2, with D unclear. This sample comprised PBMCs, obtained at surgery. The CDR3 nucleotides read TGTGCCACCTCCTTCGGGGACTATGGCTACACCTTC. It encodes CATSFGDYGYTF.